A selection of T cell receptor beta chains follows, all from one sample in a study of CD8 T cells in Susac syndrome. TCRdb redid the calling of the immunoSEQ multiplex PCR reads with MiXCR, one entry per CDR3 protein. The table shows about 69,000 distinct CDR3 sequences, with 91% occurring only once. The specimen sequenced was CD8+ T cells from PBMCs. The receptors were gathered from a human donor with multiple sclerosis. CDR3s include the opening cysteine and the closing phenylalanine or tryptophan. D genes are given only for firm matches. Clone size is stated in some rows and not others, as once, few, many or a class when expanded.

. TRBJ1-1 . TRBV27 CASSLAFPGGTEAFF TGTGCCAGCAGTTTAGCGTTTCCGGGGGGGACTGAAGCTTTCTTT
few TRBJ2-1 . TRBV5-6 CASAIGAEQFF TGTGCCAGCGCAATCGGTGCTGAGCAGTTCTTC
once TRBJ2-7 TRBD1 TRBV28 CASSSRDREHEQYF TGTGCCAGCAGTTCTAGGGACAGGGAGCACGAGCAGTACTTC
. TRBJ1-1 . TRBV30 CAWSSGTEAFF TGTGCCTGGAGTTCGGGGACTGAAGCTTTCTTT
. TRBJ2-2 TRBD1 TRBV20-1 CSAGDRGDTGELFF TGCAGTGCTGGCGACAGGGGCGACACCGGGGAGCTGTTTTTT
. TRBJ2-7 TRBD1 TRBV7-9 CASSTRDRLTYEQYF TGTGCCAGCAGCACCCGGGACAGGCTCACCTACGAGCAGTACTTC
. TRBJ2-3 TRBD2 TRBV6-1 CASSESAGGSDTQYF TGTGCCAGCAGTGAATCGGCGGGAGGATCGGATACGCAGTATTTT
. TRBJ2-1 TRBD2 TRBV12-3/TRBV12-4 CASTRGANNEQFF TGTGCCAGCACGCGGGGGGCTAACAATGAGCAGTTCTTC
. TRBJ1-2 . TRBV5-1 CASSLAPKTGSGGYTF TGCGCCAGCAGCTTGGCCCCTAAAACAGGGTCCGGTGGCTACACCTTC
. TRBJ2-5 . TRBV2 CASLGSEHQETQYF TGTGCCAGTCTGGGGTCAGAACACCAAGAGACCCAGTACTTC
. TRBJ2-7 TRBD1 TRBV6-5 CASSYVPYGQASYEQYF TGTGCCAGCAGTTACGTTCCATACGGACAGGCCTCCTACGAGCAGTACTTC
. TRBJ2-7 . TRBV20-1 CSARARSGPLSYEQYF TGCAGTGCTAGAGCGCGTTCAGGCCCGCTGTCCTACGAGCAGTACTTC
once TRBJ2-5 TRBD2 TRBV28 CASSTSGSRETQYF TGTGCCAGCAGTACTAGCGGGAGTCGTGAGACCCAGTACTTC
. TRBJ1-2 . TRBV7-9 CASRQADNYGYTF TGTGCCAGCAGACAGGCAGATAACTATGGCTACACCTTC
. TRBJ2-3 . TRBV12-3/TRBV12-4 CASSAQDFTDTQYF TGTGCCAGCAGTGCACAGGACTTCACAGATACGCAGTATTTT
. TRBJ1-5 . TRBV2 CASSYIGPRSNQPQHF TGTGCCAGCAGTTATATCGGACCGAGAAGCAATCAGCCCCAGCATTTT
. TRBJ2-3 TRBD1 TRBV19 CASSPRDRSYTDTQYF TGTGCCAGTAGTCCCCGGGACAGAAGTTACACAGATACGCAGTATTTT
once TRBJ1-1 . TRBV25-1 CASRNSMNTEAFF TGTGCCAGCAGGAACAGCATGAACACTGAAGCTTTCTTT
. TRBJ1-1 TRBD1 TRBV5-4 CASSSATGINTEAFF TGTGCCAGCAGCTCCGCGACAGGGATTAATACTGAAGCTTTCTTT
. TRBJ2-7 TRBD2 TRBV28 CASSLLGLAGFEQYF TGTGCCAGCAGTTTATTGGGACTAGCGGGATTCGAGCAGTACTTC
. TRBJ2-3 . TRBV24-1 CATSDRIGSTDTQYF TGTGCCACCAGTGATAGAATCGGGAGCACAGATACGCAGTATTTT
. TRBJ1-4 TRBD1 TRBV3-1 CASSFSTDRGGNEKLFF TGTGCCAGCAGCTTTTCTACCGACAGGGGAGGTAATGAAAAACTGTTTTTT